The 14 T cell receptor beta chains presented below share a single source sample, sequenced in a study of cytotoxic CD8 clonotypes in ibrutinib-treated CLL. The protocol was immunoSEQ multiplex PCR, while the TCRdb copy is restricted to in-frame clones and leaves out a portion. The profile shows approximately 74,000 clones, 65% to 85% of them singletons. This specimen was PBMCs, taken at disease progression, from a patient treated with ibrutinib. These receptors all come from a human donor with chronic lymphocytic leukemia.

The chain has TRBV7-9 and TRBJ1-5; D is unresolved. Germline V gene data show CDR1 as SEHNR and CDR2 as FQNEAQ (reference sequence). The CDR3 runs 13 residues. Trimming took off 1 base at V and 4 bases at J, with 5 bases between the two ends. Written as DNA, the CDR3 is TGTGCCAGCAGCTTAGACGGGAATCAGCCCCAGCATTTT. Translated: CASSLDGNQPQHF.

The chain has TRBV28 and TRBJ2-7, with 11 nucleotides matching TRBD1. The CDR3 is 15 residues long. The V segment lost 6 bases and the J segment 2 bases; nucleotides outside the gene matches: 6. CDR1 is MDHEN and CDR2 is SYDVKM in the germline V gene. The CDR3 spells CASRSGTGGAYEQYF. The CDR3 nucleotides are TGTGCCAGCAGGTCCGGGACAGGGGGGGCCTACGAGCAGTACTTC.

In its sample, this clone was seen once. This chain uses TRBV7-8 with TRBJ2-7; 10 bases line up with TRBD2. The V gene's germline CDR1 is SGHVS and CDR2 FQNEAQ. V lost 0 bases and J lost 5; bases outside the gene matches: 13. The CDR3 is 18 amino acids. The CDR3 region has the DNA TGTGCCAGCAGCTTAGCGAGGTTTAGCGGGAGGTTGCGCGACGAGCAGTACTTC. Translation gives CASSLARFSGRLRDEQYF.

This chain connects TRBV7-3 to TRBJ2-2; D not certain. CDR3 length equals 12 residues. V was pared by 5 bases and J by 8 bases, with 9 bases between. Germline-derived CDR1 and CDR2 are SGHTA and FQGTGA. This CDR3 is CASSEQAGELFF. CDR3 nucleotide sequence: TGTGCCAGCAGCGAGCAGGCAGGGGAGCTGTTTTTT.

The sample holds a few counts of this clone. The V and J genes are TRBV7-8 and TRBJ1-5; D gene ambiguous. The V and J ends lost 0 bases and 5 bases respectively, with 5 bases between them. Germline V gives CDR1 SGHVS, CDR2 FQNEAQ. This CDR3 has 13 amino acids. Here the CDR3 reads CASSLAVDQPQHF. For the CDR3, the DNA is TGTGCCAGCAGCTTAGCGGTGGATCAGCCCCAGCATTTT.

This clone was observed a few times. The chain links TRBV7-6 to TRBJ1-5; 7 bases agree with TRBD1. CDR1 and CDR2 (germline): SGHVS, FNYEAQ. After removal of 4 bases from V and 4 bases from J, the junction contained 4 bases not matched to a gene. This CDR3 has 14 amino acids. CDR3 protein: CASSSTGQNQPQHF. The CDR3 bases are TGTGCCAGCAGCTCGACAGGGCAGAATCAGCCCCAGCATTTT.

The rearrangement joins TRBV7-2 to TRBJ1-2; D is perhaps TRBD1 (6 bases). CDR1 and CDR2 from the germline V gene are SGHTA and FQGNSA. There are 17 residues in the CDR3. Trimming took off 3 bases at V and 4 bases at J, with 21 bases between the two ends. The CDR3 reads CASSFLGPGAESYGYTF. The CDR3 DNA sequence: TGTGCCAGCAGCTTTTTGGGACCAGGGGCGGAATCCTATGGCTACACCTTC.

V usage is TRBV5-5 and J usage is TRBJ2-3, with D possibly being TRBD1 or TRBD2 (5 bases each). The V end was cut by 3 bases, the J end by 2 bases, with 16 bases between. The CDR3 covers 16 residues. Germline assignment: CDR1 SGHKS and CDR2 YYEKEE (reference sequence). The CDR3 is CASSSGRSSVTDTQYF. The DNA for the CDR3 is TGTGCCAGCAGCTCGGGGCGTAGCTCTGTCACAGATACGCAGTATTTT.

This clone has a single count. J is TRBJ1-1 and V is TRBV18; TRBD1 matches at 7 bases. Germline V gives CDR1 KGHSH, CDR2 LQKENI. V gave up 3 bases and J gave up 9 bases; unmatched junction bases: 10. The CDR3 runs to 14 residues. The CDR3 reads CASSPIPGTEKAFF. The CDR3 DNA reads TGTGCCAGCTCACCGATTCCCGGGACAGAGAAAGCTTTCTTT.

The rearrangement joins TRBV19 to TRBJ2-6; D is ambiguous. CDR3 size: 14 residues. The germline V gene encodes CDR1 LNHDA and CDR2 SQIVND (reference sequence). V lost 7 bases, J lost 2 bases, and 9 bases lay in between. CDR3 DNA: TGTGCCAGTATAGATCTGGCTGGGGCCAACGTCCTGACTTTC. As protein: CASIDLAGANVLTF.

The chain recombines TRBV2 with TRBJ1-2, with D unclear. The CDR3 runs 13 residues. Germline V gives CDR1 SNHLY, CDR2 FYNNEI. Trimming cost V 9 bases and J 7 bases, with 18 bases left between them. CDR3 DNA sequence: TGTGCCAGTACCGGCGTGGGAAATTTTGGCTACACCTTC. Its protein product is CASTGVGNFGYTF.

V gene TRBV6-5 combines with J gene TRBJ2-1, with TRBD2 matching over 9 bases. V trimming: 6 bases; J trimming: 4 bases; junction bases outside the gene matches: 4. The CDR3 sequence is 14 residues long. Looked up from germline, CDR1 is MNHEY and CDR2 is SVGAGI. CDR3 protein: CASRAGGGYNEQFF. The CDR3 coding sequence is TGTGCCAGCAGGGCGGGAGGGGGGTACAATGAGCAGTTCTTC.

The chain combines TRBV7-9 with TRBJ2-1; a possible D gene is TRBD2 (6 bases). The V end lost 1 base, the J end lost 5 bases, and 9 bases lay between the germline ends. Germline loops: CDR1 SEHNR, CDR2 FQNEAQ (reference sequence). This CDR3 region has 14 residues. Written as DNA, the CDR3 is TGTGCCAGCAGCTTAGATTGGGAGGACAATGAGCAGTTCTTC. Residues: CASSLDWEDNEQFF.

The chain joins TRBV29-1 to TRBJ1-1; D is ambiguous. V was shortened by 4 bases and J by 1 base, with 10 bases between the two germline ends. The CDR3 contains 13 residues. CDR1 is SQVTM, CDR2 ANQGSEA, per germline. DNA for the CDR3: TGCAGCGTTGCAGGCCGTACGAACACTGAAGCTTTCTTT. Translation: CSVAGRTNTEAFF.